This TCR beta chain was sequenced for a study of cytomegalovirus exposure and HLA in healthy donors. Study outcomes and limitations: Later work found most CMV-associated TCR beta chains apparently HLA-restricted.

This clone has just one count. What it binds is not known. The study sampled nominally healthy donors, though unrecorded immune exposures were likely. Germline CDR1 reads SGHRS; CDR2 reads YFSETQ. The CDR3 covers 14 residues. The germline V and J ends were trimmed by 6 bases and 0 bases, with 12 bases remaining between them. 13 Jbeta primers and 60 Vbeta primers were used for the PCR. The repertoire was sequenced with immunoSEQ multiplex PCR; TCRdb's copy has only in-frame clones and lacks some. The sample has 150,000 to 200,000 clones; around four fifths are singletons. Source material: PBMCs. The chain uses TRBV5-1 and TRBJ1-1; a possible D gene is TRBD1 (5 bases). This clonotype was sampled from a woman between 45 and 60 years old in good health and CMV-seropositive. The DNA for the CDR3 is TGCGCCAGCACCCTGGACACTATGAACACTGAAGCTTTCTTT. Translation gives CASTLDTMNTEAFF.